The 17 T cell receptor beta chains below come from one sample, sequenced in a study of monozygotic twins with inflammatory bowel disease. TCRdb reprocessed the 5' RACE reads and reports one entry per CDR3 protein, with no DNA. The sample has nearly 450,000 distinct CDR3 sequences. The material sequenced was blood. The receptors come from a human donor with ulcerative colitis or Crohn's disease, or a healthy co-twin of an affected twin (not recorded which).

The chain links TRBV27 to TRBJ2-5; no DNA is available, so the TRBD2 call from TCRdb remains unchecked. Germline-derived CDR1 and CDR2 are MNHEY and SMNVEV (reference sequence). The CDR3 is 15 amino acids. The chain's CDR3 is CASSSGTSGTETQYF.

The chain joins TRBV7-3 to TRBJ2-3; TCRdb gives TRBD1 as the D gene, but with no DNA this cannot be confirmed. The CDR3 consists of 15 residues. CDR1 and CDR2 from the germline V gene are SGHTA and FQGTGA. The CDR3 sequence is CASSLDGGNTDTQYF.

The V call is TRBV30, the J call TRBJ1-6; no DNA is available, so the TRBD1 call from TCRdb remains unchecked. Per the germline V gene, CDR1 is GTSNPN and CDR2 is SVGIG (reference sequence). The length of the CDR3 is 14 residues. CDR3 region: CAWNKGQFPSPLHF.

The chain carries TRBV2 and TRBJ1-6. Germline lookup yields CDR1 SNHLY and CDR2 FYNNEI. The CDR3 extends over 14 amino acids. The CDR3 loop is CASSEALTVTPLHF.

V and J are TRBV14 and TRBJ2-1. The CDR3 consists of 16 residues. Germline lookup yields CDR1 SGHDN and CDR2 FVKESK. The CDR3 region is CASSQEGEWYVDEQFF.

This chain joins TRBV29-1 and TRBJ1-4; TCRdb's D call, TRBD1, is unchecked because there is no DNA. This CDR3 region has 13 residues. Germline V gene lookup returns CDR1 SQVTM and CDR2 ANQGSEA. The CDR3 sequence: CSVGDSPNEKLFF.

The chain employs TRBV29-1 and TRBJ1-1. This CDR3 has 13 residues. CDR1 SQVTM and CDR2 ANQGSEA come from the germline V gene. This CDR3 is CSVEVPVNTEAFF. The complete variable domain, with remaining parts taken from reference TRBV29-1 and TRBJ1-1, reads SAVISQKPSRDICQRGTSLTIQCQVDSQVTMMFWYRQQPGQSLTLIATANQGSEATYESGFVIDKFPISRPNLTFSTLTVSNMSPEDSSIYLCSVEVPVNTEAFFGQGTRLTVV.

The chain employs TRBV12-3 or TRBV12-4 and TRBJ2-2. The CDR3 consists of 13 residues. This CDR3 reads CASSLAGPGELFF.

This chain joins TRBV5-1 and TRBJ2-1. CDR1 is SGHRS and CDR2 is YFSETQ in the germline V gene. The CDR3 is 14 residues long. This CDR3 is CASKPDGVNNEQFF.

The chain links TRBV7-8 to TRBJ2-5; the TCRdb D gene call, TRBD1, has no DNA to confirm it. Germline loops: CDR1 SGHVS, CDR2 FQNEAQ. The CDR3 is 15 residues long. CDR3 residues: CASTPQNLLQETQYF.

The chain is built from TRBV6-5 and TRBJ2-1; TCRdb's assignment of TRBD1 cannot be checked, as there is no DNA. There are 16 residues in the CDR3. The germline V gene encodes CDR1 MNHEY and CDR2 SVGAGI. The CDR3 sequence is CASSYSGGSSYNEQFF.

CDR3 protein: CASSPPEYNEQFF. The chain has TRBV7-9 and TRBJ2-1; TCRdb reports TRBD1, a call that lacks DNA to check it against. Germline CDR1 and CDR2: SEHNR and FQNEAQ (reference sequence). CDR3 length: 13 residues.

The rearrangement joins TRBV20-1 to TRBJ1-4. The V gene's germline CDR1 is DFQATT and CDR2 SNEGSKA (reference sequence). The CDR3 length is 13 residues. CDR3 protein: CSAPRGGDEKLFF.

The V gene is TRBV18, the J gene TRBJ2-6; lacking DNA, the TRBD1 call made by TCRdb goes unchecked. The CDR3 runs 19 residues. CDR1 is KGHSH, CDR2 LQKENI, per germline. CDR3 residues: CASSPLRQGRGSGANVLTF.

The chain recombines TRBV20-1 with TRBJ2-2; TCRdb lists TRBD1, though no DNA is available to test this call. The CDR3 is 15 amino acids. Germline CDR1 and CDR2: DFQATT and SNEGSKA (reference sequence). CDR3 in amino acids: CSARDPGTASGELFF.

The V gene is TRBV30, the J gene TRBJ2-7; TCRdb proposes TRBD2, but this gene call is untestable without DNA. This CDR3 has 14 amino acids. Per the germline V gene, CDR1 is GTSNPN and CDR2 is SVGIG (reference sequence). CDR3 in amino acids: CAWGTSGRAGEQYF.

V is TRBV5-1 and J is TRBJ2-6; absent DNA, TCRdb's TRBD1 call cannot be checked. CDR3 length: 20 residues. Germline CDR1 is SGHRS and CDR2 is YFSETQ. CDR3 in amino acids: CASSFGLGGSTESGANVLTF.